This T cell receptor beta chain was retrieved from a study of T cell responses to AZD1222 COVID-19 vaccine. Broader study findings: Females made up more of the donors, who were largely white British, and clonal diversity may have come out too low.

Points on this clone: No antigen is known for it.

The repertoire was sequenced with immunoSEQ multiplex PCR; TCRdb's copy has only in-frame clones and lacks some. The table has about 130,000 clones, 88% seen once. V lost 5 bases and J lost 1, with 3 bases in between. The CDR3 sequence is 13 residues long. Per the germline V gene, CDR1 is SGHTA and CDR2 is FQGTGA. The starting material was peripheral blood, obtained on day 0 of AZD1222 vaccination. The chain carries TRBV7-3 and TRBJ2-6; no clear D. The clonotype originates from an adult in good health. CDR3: CASSPSGANVLTF. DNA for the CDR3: TGTGCCAGCAGCCCTTCTGGGGCCAACGTCCTGACTTTC.